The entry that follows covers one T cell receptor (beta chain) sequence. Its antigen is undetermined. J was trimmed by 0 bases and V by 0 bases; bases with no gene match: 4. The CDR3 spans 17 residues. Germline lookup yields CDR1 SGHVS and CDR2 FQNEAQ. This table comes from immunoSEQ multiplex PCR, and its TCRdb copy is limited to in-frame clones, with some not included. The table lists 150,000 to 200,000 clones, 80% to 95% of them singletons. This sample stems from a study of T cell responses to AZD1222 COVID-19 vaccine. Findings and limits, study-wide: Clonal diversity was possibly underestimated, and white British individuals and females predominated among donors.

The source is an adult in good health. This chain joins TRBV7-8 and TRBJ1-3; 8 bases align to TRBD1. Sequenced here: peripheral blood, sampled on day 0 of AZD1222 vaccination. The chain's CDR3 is CASSLAPGGLSGNTIYF. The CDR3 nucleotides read TGTGCCAGCAGCTTAGCCCCAGGGGGCCTCTCTGGAAACACCATATATTTT.